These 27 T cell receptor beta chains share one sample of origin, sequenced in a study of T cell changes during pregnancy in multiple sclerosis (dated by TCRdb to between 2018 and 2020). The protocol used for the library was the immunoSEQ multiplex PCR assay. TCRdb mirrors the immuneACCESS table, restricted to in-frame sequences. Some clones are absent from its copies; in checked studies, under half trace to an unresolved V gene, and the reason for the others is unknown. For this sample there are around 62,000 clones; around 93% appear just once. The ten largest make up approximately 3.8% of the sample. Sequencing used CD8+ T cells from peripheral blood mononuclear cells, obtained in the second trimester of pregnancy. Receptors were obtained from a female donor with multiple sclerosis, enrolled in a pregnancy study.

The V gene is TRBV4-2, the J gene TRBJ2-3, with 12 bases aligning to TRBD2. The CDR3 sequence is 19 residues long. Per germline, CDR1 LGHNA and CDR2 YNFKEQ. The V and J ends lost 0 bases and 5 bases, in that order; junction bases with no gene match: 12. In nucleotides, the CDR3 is TGTGCCAGCAGCCAAGAAGGGGGCCTAGCGGGAGGGCCGGAAGATACGCAGTATTTT. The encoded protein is CASSQEGGLAGGPEDTQYF.

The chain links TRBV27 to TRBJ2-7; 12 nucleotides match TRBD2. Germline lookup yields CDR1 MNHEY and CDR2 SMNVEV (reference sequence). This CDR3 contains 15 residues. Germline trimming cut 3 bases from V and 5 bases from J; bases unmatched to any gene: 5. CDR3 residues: CASSFRLAGADEQYF. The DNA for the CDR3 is TGTGCCAGCAGTTTCCGACTAGCGGGAGCAGACGAGCAGTACTTC.

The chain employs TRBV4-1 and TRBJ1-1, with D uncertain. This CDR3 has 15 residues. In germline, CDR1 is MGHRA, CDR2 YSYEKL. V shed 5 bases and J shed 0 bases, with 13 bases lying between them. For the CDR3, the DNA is TGCGCCAGCAGCTATCGACAAAGTTTGAACACTGAAGCTTTCTTT. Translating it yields CASSYRQSLNTEAFF.

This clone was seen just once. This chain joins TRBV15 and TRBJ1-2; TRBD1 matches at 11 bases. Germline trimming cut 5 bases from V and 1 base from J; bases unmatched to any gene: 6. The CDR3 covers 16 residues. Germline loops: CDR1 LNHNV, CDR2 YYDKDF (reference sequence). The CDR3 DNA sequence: TGTGCCACCAGCTCGGACAGGGGGCGGGATAACTATGGCTACACCTTC. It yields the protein CATSSDRGRDNYGYTF. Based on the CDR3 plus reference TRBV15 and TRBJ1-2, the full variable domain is DAMVIQNPRYQVTQFGKPVTLSCSQTLNHNVMYWYQQKSSQAPKLLFHYYDKDFNNEADTPDNFQSRRPNTSFCFLDIRSPGLGDTAMYLCATSSDRGRDNYGYTFGSGTRLTVV.

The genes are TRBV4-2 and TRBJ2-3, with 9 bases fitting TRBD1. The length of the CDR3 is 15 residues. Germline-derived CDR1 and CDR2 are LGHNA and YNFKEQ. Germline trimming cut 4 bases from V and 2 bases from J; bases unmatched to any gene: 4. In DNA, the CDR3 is TGTGCCAGCAGCCCCCGGGACAGGGACACAGATACGCAGTATTTT. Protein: CASSPRDRDTDTQYF.

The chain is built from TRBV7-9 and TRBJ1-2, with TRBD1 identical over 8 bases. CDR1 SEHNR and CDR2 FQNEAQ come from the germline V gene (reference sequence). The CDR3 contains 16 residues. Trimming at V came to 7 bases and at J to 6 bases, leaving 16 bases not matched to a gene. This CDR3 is CASILEGMSTGDGYTF. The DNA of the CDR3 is TGTGCCAGCATCCTCGAAGGGATGTCGACAGGGGATGGCTACACCTTC.

The CDR3 here is CASSLSKLLNTEAFF. The CDR3, as DNA: TGTGCCAGCAGCTTATCGAAACTTCTGAACACTGAAGCTTTCTTT. The V gene is TRBV7-6, the J gene TRBJ1-1; the D is unclear. Germline-derived CDR1 and CDR2 are SGHVS and FNYEAQ. Trimming stripped 2 bases from V and 0 bases from J, with 10 bases between. The CDR3 runs to 15 residues.

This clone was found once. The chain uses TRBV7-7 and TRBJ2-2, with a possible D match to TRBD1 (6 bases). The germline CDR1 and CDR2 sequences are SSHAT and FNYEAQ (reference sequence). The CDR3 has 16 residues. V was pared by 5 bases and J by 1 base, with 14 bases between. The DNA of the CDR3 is TGTGCCAGCAGCCCGTCCTCGACAGGGAACACCGGGGAGCTGTTTTTT. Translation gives CASSPSSTGNTGELFF.

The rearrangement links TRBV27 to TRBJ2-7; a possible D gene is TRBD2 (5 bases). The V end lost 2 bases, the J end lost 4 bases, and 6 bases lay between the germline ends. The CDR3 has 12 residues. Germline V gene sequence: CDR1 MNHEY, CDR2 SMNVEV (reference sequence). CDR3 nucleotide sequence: TGTGCCAGCAGTTTAGGAGGTTACGAGCAGTACTTC. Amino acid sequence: CASSLGGYEQYF.

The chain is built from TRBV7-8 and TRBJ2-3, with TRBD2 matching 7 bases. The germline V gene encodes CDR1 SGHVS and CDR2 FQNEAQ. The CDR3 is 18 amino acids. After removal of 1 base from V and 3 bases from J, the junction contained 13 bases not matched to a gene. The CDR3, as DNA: TGTGCCAGCAGCTTAGAGGATTCGGGGGGTTATTTTACAGATACGCAGTATTTT. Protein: CASSLEDSGGYFTDTQYF.

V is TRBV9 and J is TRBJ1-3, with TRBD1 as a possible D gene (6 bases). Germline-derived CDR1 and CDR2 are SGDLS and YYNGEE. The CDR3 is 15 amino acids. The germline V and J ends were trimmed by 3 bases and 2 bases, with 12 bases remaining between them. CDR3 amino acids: CASSDSGVTGNTIYF. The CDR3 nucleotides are TGTGCCAGCAGCGACTCAGGGGTGACTGGAAACACCATATATTTT.

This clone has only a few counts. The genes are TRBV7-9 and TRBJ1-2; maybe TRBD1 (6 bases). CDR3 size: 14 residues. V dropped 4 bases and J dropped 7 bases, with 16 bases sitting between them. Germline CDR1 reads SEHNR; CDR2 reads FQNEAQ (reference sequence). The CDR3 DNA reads TGTGCCAGCAGCTCGTACAGGGACAAGTTTGGCTACACCTTC. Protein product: CASSSYRDKFGYTF.

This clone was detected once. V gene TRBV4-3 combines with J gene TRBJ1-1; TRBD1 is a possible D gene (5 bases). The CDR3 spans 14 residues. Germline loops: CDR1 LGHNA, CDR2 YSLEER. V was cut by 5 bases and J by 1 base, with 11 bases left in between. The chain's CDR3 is CASSFRTPNTEAFF. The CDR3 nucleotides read TGCGCCAGCAGCTTCCGGACACCGAACACTGAAGCTTTCTTT.

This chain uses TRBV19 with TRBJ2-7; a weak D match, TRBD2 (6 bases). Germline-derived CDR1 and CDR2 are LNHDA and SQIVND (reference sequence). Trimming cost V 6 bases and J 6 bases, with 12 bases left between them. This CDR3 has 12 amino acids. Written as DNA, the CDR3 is TGTGCCAGTAGCCCTTTGGGAGGCGAGCAGTACTTC. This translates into CASSPLGGEQYF.

The CDR3 is CASSVRRGAYNYGYTF. The CDR3 DNA is TGTGCCAGCAGCGTCCGCAGGGGGGCTTACAACTATGGCTACACCTTC. V is TRBV16 and J is TRBJ1-2, with 7 bases fitting TRBD1. The CDR3 consists of 16 residues. CDR1 is KGHSY and CDR2 is FQNENV in the germline V gene. The V segment lost 5 bases and the J segment 2 bases; nucleotides outside the gene matches: 11.

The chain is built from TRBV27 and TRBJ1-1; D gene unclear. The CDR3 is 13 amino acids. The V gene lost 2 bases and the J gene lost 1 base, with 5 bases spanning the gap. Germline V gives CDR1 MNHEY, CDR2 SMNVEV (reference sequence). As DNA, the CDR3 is TGTGCCAGCAGTTTAATCGGGAACACTGAAGCTTTCTTT. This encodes CASSLIGNTEAFF.

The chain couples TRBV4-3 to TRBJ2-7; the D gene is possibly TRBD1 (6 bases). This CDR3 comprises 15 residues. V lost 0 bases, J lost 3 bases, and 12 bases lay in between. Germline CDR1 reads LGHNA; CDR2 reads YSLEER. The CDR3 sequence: CASSQDYGQLYEQYF. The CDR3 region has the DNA TGCGCCAGCAGCCAAGATTATGGACAGCTCTACGAGCAGTACTTC.

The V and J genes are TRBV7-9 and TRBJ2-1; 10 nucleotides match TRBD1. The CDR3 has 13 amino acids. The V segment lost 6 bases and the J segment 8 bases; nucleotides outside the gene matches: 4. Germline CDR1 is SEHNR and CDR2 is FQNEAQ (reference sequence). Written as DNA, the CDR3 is TGTGCCAGCAGGACAGGGGGCTCGGATGAGCAGTTCTTC. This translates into CASRTGGSDEQFF.

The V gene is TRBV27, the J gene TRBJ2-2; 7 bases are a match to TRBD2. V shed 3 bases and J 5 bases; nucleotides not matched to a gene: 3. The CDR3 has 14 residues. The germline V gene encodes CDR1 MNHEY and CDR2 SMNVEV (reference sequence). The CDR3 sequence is CASSFLGGTGELFF. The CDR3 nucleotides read TGTGCCAGCAGTTTCTTGGGAGGGACCGGGGAGCTGTTTTTT.

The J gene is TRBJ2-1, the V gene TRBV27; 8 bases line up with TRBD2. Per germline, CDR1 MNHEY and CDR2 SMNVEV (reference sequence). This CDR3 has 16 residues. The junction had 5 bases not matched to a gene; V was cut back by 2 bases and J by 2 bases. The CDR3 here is CASSLHAGGTYNEQFF. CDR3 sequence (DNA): TGTGCCAGCAGTTTACATGCGGGAGGCACCTACAATGAGCAGTTCTTC.

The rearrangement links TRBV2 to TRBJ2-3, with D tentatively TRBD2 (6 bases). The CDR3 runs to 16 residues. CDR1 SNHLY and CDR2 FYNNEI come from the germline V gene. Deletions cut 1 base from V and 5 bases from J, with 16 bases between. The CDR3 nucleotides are TGTGCCAGCAGTGAAGGGAAGGGGACTTTAGGAGATACGCAGTATTTT. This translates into CASSEGKGTLGDTQYF.

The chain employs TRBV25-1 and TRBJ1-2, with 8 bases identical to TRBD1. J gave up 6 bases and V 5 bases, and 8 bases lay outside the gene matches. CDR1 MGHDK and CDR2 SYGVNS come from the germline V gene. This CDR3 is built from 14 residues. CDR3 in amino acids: CASSTPGGLHGYTF. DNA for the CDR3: TGTGCCAGCAGTACCCCAGGGGGCCTCCATGGCTACACCTTC.

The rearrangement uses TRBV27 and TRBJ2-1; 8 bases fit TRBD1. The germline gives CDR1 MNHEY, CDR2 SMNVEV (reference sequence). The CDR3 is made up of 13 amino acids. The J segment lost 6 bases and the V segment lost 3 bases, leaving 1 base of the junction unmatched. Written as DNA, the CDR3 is TGTGCCAGCAGTTTGGGACAGGCCAATGAGCAGTTCTTC. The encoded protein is CASSLGQANEQFF.

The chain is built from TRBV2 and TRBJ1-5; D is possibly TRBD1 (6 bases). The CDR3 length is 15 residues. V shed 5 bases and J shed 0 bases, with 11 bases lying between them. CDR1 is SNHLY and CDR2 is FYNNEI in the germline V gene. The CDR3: CASSSTGYSNQPQHF. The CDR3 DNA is TGTGCCAGCAGTAGCACAGGGTATAGCAATCAGCCCCAGCATTTT.

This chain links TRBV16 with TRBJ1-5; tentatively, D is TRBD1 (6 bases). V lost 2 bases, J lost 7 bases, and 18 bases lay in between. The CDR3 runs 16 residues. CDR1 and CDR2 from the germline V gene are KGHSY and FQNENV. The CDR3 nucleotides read TGTGCCAGCAGCCAAGCGGGGGGCTTAGAAGAGCAGCCCCAGCATTTT. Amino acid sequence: CASSQAGGLEEQPQHF.

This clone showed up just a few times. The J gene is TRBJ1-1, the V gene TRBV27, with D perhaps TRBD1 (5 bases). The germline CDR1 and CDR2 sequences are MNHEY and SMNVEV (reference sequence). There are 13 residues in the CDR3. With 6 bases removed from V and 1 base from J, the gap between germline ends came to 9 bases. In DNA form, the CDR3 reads TGTGCCAGCAGGTTCAGGGAGAACACTGAAGCTTTCTTT. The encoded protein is CASRFRENTEAFF.

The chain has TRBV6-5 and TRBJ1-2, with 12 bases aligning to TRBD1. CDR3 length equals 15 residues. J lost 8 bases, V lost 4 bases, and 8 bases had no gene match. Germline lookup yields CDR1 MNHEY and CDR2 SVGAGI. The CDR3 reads CASSSGDRGLVGYTF. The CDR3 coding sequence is TGTGCCAGCAGTTCCGGGGACAGGGGGCTGGTCGGCTACACCTTC.